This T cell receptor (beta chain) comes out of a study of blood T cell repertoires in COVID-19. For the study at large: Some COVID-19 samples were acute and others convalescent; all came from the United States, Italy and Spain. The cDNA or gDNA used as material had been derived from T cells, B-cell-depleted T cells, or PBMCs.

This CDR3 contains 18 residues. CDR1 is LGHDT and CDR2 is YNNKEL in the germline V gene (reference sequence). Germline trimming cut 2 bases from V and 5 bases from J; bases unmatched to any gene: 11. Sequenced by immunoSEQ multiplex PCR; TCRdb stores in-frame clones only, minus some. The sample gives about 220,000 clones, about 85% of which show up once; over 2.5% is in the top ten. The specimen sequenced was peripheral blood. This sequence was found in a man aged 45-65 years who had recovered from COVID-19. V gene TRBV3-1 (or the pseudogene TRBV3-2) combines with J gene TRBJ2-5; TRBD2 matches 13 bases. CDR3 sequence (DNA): TGTGCCAGCAGCCAACCTGGACTAGCGGGAGTCACCGCTGAGACCCAGTACTTC. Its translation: CASSQPGLAGVTAETQYF.